This entry is about one T cell receptor (beta chain). The data originate from a study of blood T cell repertoires in COVID-19. Only in-frame clones appear in the TCRdb table, and some are missing; sequencing was by immunoSEQ multiplex PCR. The table has fewer than 120,000 clones, just over 75% seen once. Trimming removed 2 bases from V and 2 bases from J, with 6 bases in between. The CDR3 has 13 residues. Germline lookup yields CDR1 SGHTA and CDR2 FQGTGA. The V and J genes are TRBV7-3 and TRBJ1-1; D is uncertain. Sequencing input: peripheral blood. The sequence was collected from a woman older than 75 with acute or convalescent COVID-19. The CDR3 is CASSLQDNTEAFF. The CDR3 DNA sequence: TGTGCCAGCAGCTTACAGGATAACACTGAAGCTTTCTTT. The whole variable domain, remainder taken from reference TRBV7-3 and TRBJ1-1, is GAGVSQTPSNKVTEKGKYVELRCDPISGHTALYWYRQSLGQGPEFLIYFQGTGAADDSGLPNDRFFAVRPEGSVSTLKIQRTERGDSAVYLCASSLQDNTEAFFGQGTRLTVV.